Below are 17 T cell receptor beta chains sequenced from a single sample in a study of post-analysis software for immune sequencing data. These receptors are not linked to any known antigen. cDNA libraries for TCR beta contained unique molecular identifiers. TCRdb redid the calling of the PCR reads with MiXCR, one entry per CDR3 protein. The sample contains a few hundred thousand distinct CDR3 sequences, 35% to 40% of which appear only once. Whole-study findings and limits: Controls showed lower frequencies than patients for roughly 5 TRBV segments, and TRBV5-6, TRBV5-1 and TRBV20-1 were among these.

Sequenced: blood. These receptors came from a girl aged 5-17 years with multiple sclerosis.

This clonotype has only a few counts. The chain combines TRBV12-3 or TRBV12-4 with TRBJ1-1; no clear D. The CDR3 runs 13 residues. V gave up 4 bases and J gave up 1 base, with 7 bases separating them. The CDR3 is CASSSRPNTEAFF. The CDR3 nucleotides are TGTGCCAGCAGTTCCCGACCGAACACTGAAGCTTTCTTT.

This clonotype has a count of ten or more. The rearrangement uses TRBV28 and TRBJ2-1; 8 bases line up with TRBD2. V shed 2 bases, J shed 8 bases, and the junction held 5 bases outside the gene matches. CDR3 size: 14 residues. Germline CDR1 is MDHEN and CDR2 is SYDVKM. CDR3 loop: CASSLVGLVYEQFF. The CDR3 region has the DNA TGTGCCAGCAGTTTAGTGGGACTAGTCTATGAGCAGTTCTTC.

This chain links TRBV7-6 with TRBJ2-2; no firm D call. Germline CDR1 is SGHVS and CDR2 is FNYEAQ. Trimming pared 0 bases from V and 0 bases from J, leaving 11 bases between. This CDR3 is built from 17 residues. The CDR3 spells CASSLAPLAPNTGELFF. The DNA of the CDR3 is TGTGCCAGCAGCTTAGCCCCTCTGGCTCCGAACACCGGGGAGCTGTTTTTT. Full variable domain (rest looked up from reference TRBV7-6 and TRBJ2-2): GAGVSQSPRYKVTKRGQDVALRCDPISGHVSLYWYRQALGQGPEFLTYFNYEAQQDKSGLPNDRFSAERPEGSISTLTIQRTEQRDSAMYRCASSLAPLAPNTGELFFGEGSRLTVL.

The chain has TRBV28 and TRBJ1-1, with TRBD1 as a possible D gene (6 bases). This CDR3 region has 13 residues. The germline gives CDR1 MDHEN, CDR2 SYDVKM. The V and J ends lost 7 bases and 10 bases respectively, with 19 bases between them. The CDR3 sequence: CASTRGRGQGAFF. In DNA form, the CDR3 reads TGTGCCAGCACTCGAGGACGGGGGCAAGGAGCTTTCTTT.

This clonotype was detected a few times. The V gene is TRBV6-2 or TRBV6-3, the J gene TRBJ1-1; D is uncertain. The V and J ends lost 4 bases and 1 base respectively, with 25 bases between them. The CDR3 length is 19 residues. The germline gives CDR1 MNHEY, CDR2 SVGEGT. CDR3 in DNA: TGTGCCAGCAGTTGGGAACCTAACTCTCGAGGGAGACCGAACACTGAAGCTTTCTTT. Translating it yields CASSWEPNSRGRPNTEAFF.

The chain combines TRBV10-3 with TRBJ2-7; 7 bases fit TRBD1. CDR1 is ENHRY, CDR2 SYGVKD, per germline. J lost 0 bases, V lost 6 bases, and 5 bases had no gene match. The CDR3 extends over 14 amino acids. The CDR3 DNA is TGTGCCATCAGGCGACAGGGAACCTCCTACGAGCAGTACTTC. Residues: CAIRRQGTSYEQYF.

The table lists this clonotype with a few counts. J is TRBJ2-1 and V is TRBV7-2; possibly TRBD2 for D (5 bases). This CDR3 spans 15 amino acids. Germline loops: CDR1 SGHTA, CDR2 FQGNSA. Deletions cut 1 base from V and 4 bases from J, with 11 bases between. The CDR3 DNA follows: TGTGCCAGCAGCTTAGTGGACTGGGGATACAATGAGCAGTTCTTC. Protein: CASSLVDWGYNEQFF.

The chain uses TRBV3-1 and TRBJ2-7; D tentatively fits TRBD1 or TRBD2 (5 bases each). The CDR3 covers 11 residues. The V gene lost 4 bases and the J gene lost 7 bases, with 8 bases spanning the gap. Per the germline V gene, CDR1 is LGHDT and CDR2 is YNNKEL (reference sequence). CDR3 amino acids: CASSRGVEQYF. The CDR3 nucleotides read TGTGCCAGCAGCCGAGGGGTAGAGCAGTACTTC.

Remarks on this clonotype: Given a much more abundant clone one base away, this may be a read error. The chain combines TRBV5-1 with TRBJ1-1, with 9 bases matching TRBD1. This CDR3 region has 18 residues. Per the germline V gene, CDR1 is SGHRS and CDR2 is YFSETQ. CDR3: CANSLFYRGRGSNTEAFF. For the CDR3, the DNA is TGCGCCAACAGCTTATTTTACAGGGGGCGAGGGTCGAACACTGAAGCTTTCTTT.

This clonotype was recorded many times. V gene TRBV29-1 combines with J gene TRBJ2-3, with 7 nucleotides matching TRBD1. The length of the CDR3 is 12 residues. Germline values: CDR1 SQVTM, CDR2 ANQGSEA. V lost 4 bases and J lost 8; bases outside the gene matches: 6. Written as DNA, the CDR3 is TGCAGCGTTGCTATAGGACAGGCTACGCAGTATTTT. This gives the protein CSVAIGQATQYF.

This clonotype appeared a single time. The chain has TRBV7-2 and TRBJ1-2, with TRBD1 matching over 10 bases. V shed 2 bases and J 6 bases; nucleotides not matched to a gene: 6. This CDR3 comprises 15 residues. Germline loops: CDR1 SGHTA, CDR2 FQGNSA. For the CDR3, the DNA is TGTGCCAGCAGCTTAAATAGACAGGGGGCGAATGGCTACACCTTC. Translated: CASSLNRQGANGYTF.

This clonotype was observed once. Just one base apart from a much larger clone, this may be a read error. The chain uses TRBV28 and TRBJ1-2; 7 nucleotides line up with TRBD1. The CDR3 extends over 14 amino acids. J was trimmed by 8 bases and V by 5 bases; bases with no gene match: 11. Germline CDR1 and CDR2: MDHEN and SYDVKM. The CDR3 DNA follows: TGTGCCAGCAGTGGCCTATCAGGGGGGGAAGGCTACACCTTC. Protein: CASSGLSGGEGYTF.

This clonotype was recorded many times. V and J are TRBV6-6 and TRBJ2-3; D ambiguous. The germline V and J ends were trimmed by 11 bases and 6 bases, with 6 bases remaining between them. Germline loops: CDR1 MNHNY, CDR2 SVGAGI (reference sequence). This CDR3 has 9 amino acids. CDR3 region: CAFTDTQYF. As DNA, the CDR3 is TGTGCCTTCACGGATACGCAGTATTTT.

The genes are TRBV5-1 and TRBJ2-5; TRBD2 matches at 8 bases. CDR3 size: 14 residues. J gave up 1 base and V 2 bases, and 1 base lay outside the gene matches. Germline V gene lookup returns CDR1 SGHRS and CDR2 YFSETQ. This CDR3 reads CASSFSGTQETQYF. CDR3 in DNA: TGCGCCAGCAGCTTTAGCGGGACCCAAGAGACCCAGTACTTC.

This clonotype was found a few times. The chain is built from TRBV27 and TRBJ1-5; D is undetermined. Germline V gene sequence: CDR1 MNHEY, CDR2 SMNVEV (reference sequence). The CDR3 is 15 residues long. The ends were cut back, 6 bases at V and 4 bases at J, with 16 bases in the middle. This chain's CDR3 is CASSPFPETNQPQHF. For the CDR3, the DNA is TGTGCCAGCAGCCCTTTCCCCGAAACGAATCAGCCCCAGCATTTT.

This clonotype has a count of ten or more. This chain links TRBV6-6 with TRBJ2-2, with 13 bases identical to TRBD2. The V and J ends lost 5 bases and 3 bases, in that order; junction bases with no gene match: 0. The CDR3 is 15 residues long. Germline V gene sequence: CDR1 MNHNY, CDR2 SVGAGI (reference sequence). CDR3 residues: CASSGLAGDTGELFF. DNA of the CDR3: TGTGCCAGCAGTGGACTAGCGGGGGACACCGGGGAGCTGTTTTTT.

This clonotype showed up just once. The chain recombines TRBV7-9 with TRBJ2-7; possibly TRBD1 or TRBD2 for D (5 bases each). The J call is in doubt because the DNA end fits TRBJ2-5 better. The CDR3 sequence is 14 residues long. Germline assignment: CDR1 SEHNR and CDR2 FQNEAQ (reference sequence). The CDR3 sequence: CASSPGPEWETQYF. The CDR3 nucleotides are TGTGCCAGCAGCCCGGGACCAGAATGGGAGACCCAGTACTTC.